The 20 T cell receptor beta chains listed next were all sequenced from one sample in a study of cytomegalovirus exposure and HLA in healthy donors. Vbeta (60) and Jbeta (13) primers were used in the PCR. Sequenced by immunoSEQ multiplex PCR; TCRdb stores in-frame clones only, minus some. This table holds under 150,000 clones, about 9.1% found once. The sequenced material came from PBMCs. These receptors were collected from a woman in her 40s in good health and CMV-seropositive.

V gene TRBV27 combines with J gene TRBJ2-1; 7 bases align to TRBD2. The V gene end was trimmed by 5 bases and the J gene end by 0 bases; junction bases not matched to a gene: 7. The CDR3 is 16 amino acids. Germline CDR1 MNHEY, CDR2 SMNVEV (reference sequence). The DNA of the CDR3 is TGTGCCAGCAGTCGCCCCGGGACTATCTCCTACAATGAGCAGTTCTTC. Residues: CASSRPGTISYNEQFF.

This clone was picked up a small number of times. Other DNA sequences in this specimen translate into the identical CDR3. The V call is TRBV2, the J call TRBJ2-7, with D maybe TRBD2 (6 bases). The CDR3 loop spans 15 amino acids. Germline lookup yields CDR1 SNHLY and CDR2 FYNNEI. V was cut by 5 bases and J by 3 bases, with 17 bases left in between. CDR3 in DNA: TGTGCCAGCAGTCCTTACGGGACTGGGGTCTACGAGCAGTACTTC. Translating gives CASSPYGTGVYEQYF. The full variable domain, rest sourced from reference TRBV2 and TRBJ2-7, is EPEVTQTPSHQVTQMGQEVILRCVPISNHLYFYWYRQILGQKVEFLVSFYNNEISEKSEIFDDQFSVERPDGSNFTLKIRSTKLEDSAMYFCASSPYGTGVYEQYFGPGTRLTVT.

V is TRBV9 and J is TRBJ2-7; D unclear. Germline values: CDR1 SGDLS, CDR2 YYNGEE. The CDR3 runs to 14 residues. V dropped 0 bases and J dropped 0 bases, with 7 bases sitting between them. This chain's CDR3 is CASSVGGNSYEQYF. In nucleotides, the CDR3 is TGTGCCAGCAGCGTAGGAGGCAACTCCTACGAGCAGTACTTC.

This clone was picked up a small number of times. V gene TRBV19 combines with J gene TRBJ1-5, with D hard to call. Germline V gene data show CDR1 as LNHDA and CDR2 as SQIVND (reference sequence). V was pared by 3 bases and J by 7 bases, with 10 bases between. The CDR3 covers 13 residues. The DNA of the CDR3 is TGTGCCAGTAGTATCGGTGCTCTCCAGCCCCAGCATTTT. Encoded protein: CASSIGALQPQHF.

The rearrangement joins TRBV18 to TRBJ1-1, with D possibly TRBD1 on 6 matching bases. V was pared by 5 bases and J by 0 bases, with 16 bases between. This CDR3 is 16 amino acids long. The germline CDR1 and CDR2 sequences are KGHSH and LQKENI. CDR3 sequence: CASSALLDSMNTEAFF. CDR3 sequence (DNA): TGTGCCAGCTCAGCATTGTTGGACAGTATGAACACTGAAGCTTTCTTT.

J is TRBJ2-5 and V is TRBV7-2; 10 nucleotides line up with TRBD2. The CDR3 extends over 15 amino acids. V lost 4 bases and J lost 5; bases outside the gene matches: 7. Germline assignment: CDR1 SGHTA and CDR2 FQGNSA. This CDR3 reads CASSYQRGGGETQYF. CDR3 bases: TGTGCCAGCAGCTACCAGCGGGGGGGCGGGGAGACCCAGTACTTC.

The chain has TRBV5-6 and TRBJ1-2; D is possibly TRBD1 (6 bases). This CDR3 is built from 14 residues. Trimming pared 0 bases from V and 8 bases from J, leaving 14 bases between. Looked up from germline, CDR1 is SGHDT and CDR2 is YYEEEE. CDR3 amino acids: CASSLAGGARGYTF. The CDR3 DNA reads as TGTGCCAGCAGCTTGGCGGGGGGGGCTCGAGGCTACACCTTC.

Details on this clone: A read error may produce the germline difference seen at one junction end. CDR3 coding DNA: TGTGCCAGCAGTGAATATTCGGGCAGGGGGTATTCACCCCTCAACTTT. Translated: CASSEYSGRGYSPLNF. J is TRBJ1-6 and V is TRBV6-1; 7 nucleotides match TRBD1. The germline V gene has CDR1 MNHNS and CDR2 SASEGT. The CDR3 extends over 16 amino acids.

The chain carries TRBV7-2 and TRBJ1-2; 9 bases align to TRBD1. Germline CDR1 is SGHTA and CDR2 is FQGNSA. The CDR3 spans 13 residues. V shed 5 bases and J 8 bases; nucleotides not matched to a gene: 6. The CDR3 spells CASSPRQGGGYTF. The CDR3 DNA is TGTGCCAGCAGCCCGAGACAGGGGGGAGGCTACACCTTC.

The chain combines TRBV5-6 with TRBJ1-2; 11 nucleotides agree with TRBD1. V lost 3 bases and J lost 8; bases outside the gene matches: 9. CDR1 and CDR2 from the germline V gene are SGHDT and YYEEEE. This CDR3 region has 15 residues. For the CDR3, the DNA is TGTGCCAGCAGCTGGGACAGGGGGGAGGGCCTCGGCTACACCTTC. This codes for CASSWDRGEGLGYTF.

The gene calls are TRBV6-5 and TRBJ1-2; a possible D gene is TRBD1 (6 bases). Germline loops: CDR1 MNHEY, CDR2 SVGAGI. V lost 0 bases and J 2 bases, leaving 10 bases between the germline ends. The CDR3 is 15 residues long. DNA for the CDR3: TGTGCCAGCAGTTACTCTCCACAGGGCAACTATGGCTACACCTTC. Protein product: CASSYSPQGNYGYTF.

The V and J genes are TRBV28 and TRBJ2-3; 9 nucleotides match TRBD1. V lost 3 bases, J lost 3 bases, and 10 bases stayed unmatched. The length of the CDR3 is 17 residues. Germline V gives CDR1 MDHEN, CDR2 SYDVKM. CDR3 sequence: CASSFGRRDRDTDTQYF. As DNA, the CDR3 is TGTGCCAGCAGTTTCGGACGCCGGGACAGGGATACAGATACGCAGTATTTT.

CDR3 residues: CASSLAVRTSWGGSPLHF. The CDR3 DNA reads as TGCGCCAGCAGCTTGGCGGTCCGGACTTCATGGGGAGGTTCACCCCTCCACTTT. The V and J genes are TRBV5-1 and TRBJ1-6; no clear D gene. Deletions cut 0 bases from V and 9 bases from J, with 22 bases between. CDR1 and CDR2 from the germline V gene are SGHRS and YFSETQ. The CDR3 loop spans 18 amino acids.

A few counts support this clone. The J gene is TRBJ2-6, the V gene TRBV5-1; TRBD1 matches 7 bases. The V gene end was trimmed by 5 bases and the J gene end by 1 base; junction bases not matched to a gene: 12. The germline gives CDR1 SGHRS, CDR2 YFSETQ. CDR3 length: 18 amino acids. CDR3 coding DNA: TGCGCCAGCAGTCGCAGTACAGGGGAGTCTTCTGGGGCCAACGTCCTGACTTTC. Translating it yields CASSRSTGESSGANVLTF.

This chain links TRBV4-1 with TRBJ1-5; 9 bases are shared with TRBD1. Germline CDR1 is MGHRA and CDR2 is YSYEKL. The CDR3 has 16 residues. J lost 4 bases, V lost 3 bases, and 7 bases had no gene match. The CDR3: CASSHPDRGQNQPQHF. The CDR3 bases are TGCGCCAGCAGCCACCCGGACAGGGGACAGAATCAGCCCCAGCATTTT.

This clone has only a few counts. V is TRBV14 and J is TRBJ2-1, with D unresolved. The V gene's germline CDR1 is SGHDN and CDR2 FVKESK. The CDR3 has 10 amino acids. V was trimmed by 5 bases and J by 9 bases, leaving 5 bases between them. CDR3: CASSWPEQFF. The CDR3 DNA reads TGTGCCAGCAGCTGGCCTGAGCAGTTCTTC.

This clone was seen a handful of times. The V gene is TRBV19, the J gene TRBJ1-4; 7 nucleotides agree with TRBD1. With 5 bases clipped from V and 7 bases from J, the junction kept 10 bases outside the gene matches. This CDR3 is 15 amino acids long. Germline loops: CDR1 LNHDA, CDR2 SQIVND (reference sequence). For the CDR3, the DNA is TGTGCCAGTAGTTTACAGGGGAAAGGGAGTGAAAAACTGTTTTTT. It specifies CASSLQGKGSEKLFF. Combining the CDR3 with reference TRBV19 and TRBJ1-4 gives the whole variable domain DGGITQSPKYLFRKEGQNVTLSCEQNLNHDAMYWYRQDPGQGLRLIYYSQIVNDFQKGDIAEGYSVSREKKESFPLTVTSAQKNPTAFYLCASSLQGKGSEKLFFGSGTQLSVL.

This clone was found a few times. This chain uses TRBV29-1 with TRBJ1-1; maybe TRBD1 (6 bases). The V end lost 8 bases, the J end lost 3 bases, and 13 bases lay between the germline ends. This CDR3 contains 12 residues. CDR1 and CDR2 from the germline V gene are SQVTM and ANQGSEA. This chain's CDR3 is CSTHRQDTEAFF. The CDR3 DNA is TGCAGCACCCACCGACAGGACACTGAAGCTTTCTTT. The whole variable domain, filled in from reference TRBV29-1 and TRBJ1-1, reads SAVISQKPSRDICQRGTSLTIQCQVDSQVTMMFWYRQQPGQSLTLIATANQGSEATYESGFVIDKFPISRPNLTFSTLTVSNMSPEDSSIYLCSTHRQDTEAFFGQGTRLTVV.

The V and J genes are TRBV25-1 and TRBJ2-7, with no clear D. Germline CDR1 reads MGHDK; CDR2 reads SYGVNS. Trimming shortened V by 10 bases and J by 3 bases, and 16 bases separated the two germline ends. This CDR3 has 13 residues. The CDR3 coding sequence is TGTGCCACCCAACCGACGAGGAACTACGAGCAGTACTTC. Encoded protein: CATQPTRNYEQYF.

This clone was detected only a few times. In nucleotides, the CDR3 is TGTGCCATCAGGGAGGAGACAGGGTCGAACACTGAAGCTTTCTTT. Encoded protein: CAIREETGSNTEAFF. The rearrangement links TRBV10-3 to TRBJ1-1; the match to TRBD1 covers 7 bases. The length of the CDR3 is 15 residues. The V and J ends lost 6 bases and 1 base, in that order; junction bases with no gene match: 8. The germline V gene has CDR1 ENHRY and CDR2 SYGVKD.